This passage covers 9 T cell receptor beta chains from one sample sequenced in a study of long-term antiretroviral therapy in people with HIV. At survey level, the immunoSEQ assay was run in its v3.0 version. Profiling relied on immunoSEQ multiplex PCR, and the TCRdb table lists in-frame clones only, not all of them. The sample yields some 40,000 clones, 75% to 90% seen once. The sequencing here drew on unsorted PBMCs, taken 3.1 years after starting antiretroviral therapy. The origin of the receptors is a woman aged 50 to 60 with HIV.

The chain has TRBV9 and TRBJ2-1; D gene unclear. Looked up from germline, CDR1 is SGDLS and CDR2 is YYNGEE. Trimming took off 0 bases at V and 4 bases at J, with 8 bases between the two ends. This CDR3 has 14 amino acids. CDR3: CASSVGGSYNEQFF. The DNA of the CDR3 is TGTGCCAGCAGCGTAGGCGGATCTTACAATGAGCAGTTCTTC.

This CDR3 is CASSGNIAYEQYF. CDR3 DNA: TGTGCCAGCTCCGGTAATATCGCCTACGAGCAGTACTTC. The J gene is TRBJ2-7, the V gene TRBV18; D remains unclear. CDR1 and CDR2 from the germline V gene are KGHSH and LQKENI. The CDR3 length is 13 residues. The germline V and J ends were trimmed by 6 bases and 2 bases, with 11 bases remaining between them. The full variable domain, in which reference TRBV18 and TRBJ2-7 provide the parts outside the CDR3, is NAGVMQNPRHLVRRRGQEARLRCSPMKGHSHVYWYRQLPEEGLKFMVYLQKENIIDESGMPKERFSAEFPKEGPSILRIQQVVRGDSAAYFCASSGNIAYEQYFGPGTRLTVT.

The J gene is TRBJ1-2, the V gene TRBV10-3, with 7 bases fitting TRBD1. V lost 0 bases and J lost 4; bases outside the gene matches: 8. The CDR3 is 16 amino acids. Germline V gives CDR1 ENHRY, CDR2 SYGVKD. This chain's CDR3 is CAISESGAGQAYGYTF. DNA for the CDR3: TGTGCCATCAGTGAGTCGGGAGCTGGACAGGCCTATGGCTACACCTTC.

J is TRBJ1-1 and V is TRBV5-1; D is unclear. The CDR3 spans 13 residues. Germline V gene data show CDR1 as SGHRS and CDR2 as YFSETQ. V lost 4 bases and J lost 1, with 8 bases in between. The CDR3 region has the DNA TGCGCCAGCAGCCCTTTCGGGAACACTGAAGCTTTCTTT. Protein: CASSPFGNTEAFF.

The genes are TRBV6-1 and TRBJ1-2; 10 bases match TRBD1. The CDR3 is 18 amino acids. Germline V gives CDR1 MNHNS, CDR2 SASEGT. The trim removed 1 base at V and 4 bases at J, leaving 12 bases unmatched. The DNA of the CDR3 is TGTGCCAGCAGTGAAGGAGGGACAGGGGAGCGGTCTTTCTATGGCTACACCTTC. Translation: CASSEGGTGERSFYGYTF.

The rearrangement uses TRBV29-1 and TRBJ2-7; tentatively, D is TRBD2 (7 bases). In germline, CDR1 is SQVTM, CDR2 ANQGSEA. This CDR3 is built from 12 residues. Trimming removed 3 bases at V and 8 bases at J, with 14 bases between. As DNA, the CDR3 is TGCAGCGTTGAGGGGTGGGGGGGCCAGCAGTACTTC. Translation: CSVEGWGGQQYF.

A few counts support this clone. The chain couples TRBV7-9 to TRBJ1-3; TRBD1 matches at 8 bases. The J segment lost 4 bases and the V segment lost 5 bases, leaving 7 bases of the junction unmatched. The CDR3 loop spans 15 amino acids. Germline CDR1 SEHNR, CDR2 FQNEAQ (reference sequence). The CDR3 spells CASSITGGRGNTIYF. In DNA form, the CDR3 reads TGTGCCAGCAGCATTACAGGGGGACGCGGAAACACCATATATTTT.

This clone was seen just once. The chain couples TRBV7-2 to TRBJ2-5, with D hard to call. There are 11 residues in the CDR3. Germline V gene data show CDR1 as SGHTA and CDR2 as FQGNSA. With 2 bases removed from V and 5 bases from J, the gap between germline ends came to 3 bases. The CDR3 DNA sequence: TGTGCCAGCAGCTTAACTGAGACCCAGTACTTC. It specifies CASSLTETQYF.

This chain links TRBV7-2 with TRBJ2-7, with D tentatively TRBD1 (6 bases). There are 12 residues in the CDR3. Germline loops: CDR1 SGHTA, CDR2 FQGNSA. V was pared by 5 bases and J by 3 bases, with 8 bases between. The CDR3 coding sequence is TGTGCCAGCAGCCCGACAGGCTACGAGCAGTACTTC. Translation: CASSPTGYEQYF.